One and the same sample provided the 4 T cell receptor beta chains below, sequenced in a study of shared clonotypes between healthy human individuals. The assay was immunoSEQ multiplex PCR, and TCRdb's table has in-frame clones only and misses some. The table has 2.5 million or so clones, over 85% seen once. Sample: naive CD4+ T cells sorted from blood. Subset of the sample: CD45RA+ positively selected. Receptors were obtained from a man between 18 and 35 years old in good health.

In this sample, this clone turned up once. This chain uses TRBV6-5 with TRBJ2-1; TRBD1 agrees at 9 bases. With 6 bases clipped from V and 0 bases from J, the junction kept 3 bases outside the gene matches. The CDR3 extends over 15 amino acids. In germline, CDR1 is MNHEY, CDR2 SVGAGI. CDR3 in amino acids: CASSPTGGSYNEQFF. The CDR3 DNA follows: TGTGCCAGCAGCCCGACAGGGGGCTCCTACAATGAGCAGTTCTTC.

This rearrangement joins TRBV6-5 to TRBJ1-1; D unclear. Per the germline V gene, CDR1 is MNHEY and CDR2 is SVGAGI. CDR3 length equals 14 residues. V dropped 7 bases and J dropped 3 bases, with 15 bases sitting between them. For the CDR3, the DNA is TGTGCCAGCAATGCCCATAGTGGGGACACTGAAGCTTTCTTT. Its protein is CASNAHSGDTEAFF.

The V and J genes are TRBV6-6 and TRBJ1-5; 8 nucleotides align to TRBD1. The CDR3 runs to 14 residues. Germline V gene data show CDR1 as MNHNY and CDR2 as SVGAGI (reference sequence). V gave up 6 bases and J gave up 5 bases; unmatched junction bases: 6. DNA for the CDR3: TGTGCCAGCAGCACGGACAGGGTCGATCAGCCCCAGCATTTT. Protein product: CASSTDRVDQPQHF.

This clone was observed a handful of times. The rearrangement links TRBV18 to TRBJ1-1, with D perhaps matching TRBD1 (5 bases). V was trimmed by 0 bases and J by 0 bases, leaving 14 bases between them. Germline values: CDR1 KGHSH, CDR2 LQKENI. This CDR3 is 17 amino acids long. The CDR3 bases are TGTGCCAGCTCACCACCGAGCGTGGCCAGGGTGAACACTGAAGCTTTCTTT. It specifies CASSPPSVARVNTEAFF. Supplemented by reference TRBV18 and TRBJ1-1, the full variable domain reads NAGVMQNPRHLVRRRGQEARLRCSPMKGHSHVYWYRQLPEEGLKFMVYLQKENIIDESGMPKERFSAEFPKEGPSILRIQQVVRGDSAAYFCASSPPSVARVNTEAFFGQGTRLTVV.